This T cell receptor (beta chain) was observed in a study of shared clonotypes between healthy human individuals. In the naive CD8 group, cells lacked CD45RO and were positively selected for CCR7, so terminally differentiated effector memory CD45RA+ cells were left out. CDR1 is SGHKS, CDR2 YYEKEE, per germline (reference sequence). This CDR3 comprises 14 residues. Trimming removed 0 bases at V and 4 bases at J, with 11 bases between. Study results and limitations: In contrast to clonotypes shared by all four donors, non-shared clonotypes had lower generation probabilities. Memory subsets generally showed smaller estimated richness than naive subsets did.

Only a few counts were recorded for this clone. Antigen specificity is unknown. Measured with immunoSEQ multiplex PCR; TCRdb has only the in-frame clones, and not every one. The sample holds millions of clones, around 96% seen once. The V call is TRBV5-5, the J call TRBJ2-7; D call uncertain. Specimen: naive CD8+ T cells sorted from blood. The sequence derives from a man in his late teens or twenties in good health. CDR3 coding DNA: TGTGCCAGCAGCTTGGGACTGATTACATACGAGCAGTACTTC. As protein: CASSLGLITYEQYF.